This T cell receptor (beta chain) was found in a study of T cells after yellow fever vaccination. A note on this clonotype: Its specificity is unknown.

Each CDR3 protein is one row after TCRdb ran MiXCR on the 5' RACE reads. The sample lists about 240,000 distinct CDR3 sequences, roughly 7.2% occurring once. Study-level points and caveats: Reappearance after the booster was seen for most primary-vaccination clones, at roughly 96% CD4 and 85% to 90% CD8.

Germline CDR1 LGHDT, CDR2 YNNKEL (reference sequence). V was clipped by 7 bases and J by 0 bases, with 17 bases between them. The CDR3 is 16 residues long. The source was CD4+ T cells sorted from PBMCs, collected 15 days after the yellow fever booster vaccination. The clonotype comes from a man aged 25 to 40 who received the YFV17D yellow fever vaccine. The chain couples TRBV3-1 to TRBJ2-3, with D uncertain. The CDR3 region has the DNA TGTGCCAGCACCCCGTTCGCTTCCGGGAGCACAGATACGCAGTATTTT. This sequence encodes CASTPFASGSTDTQYF.